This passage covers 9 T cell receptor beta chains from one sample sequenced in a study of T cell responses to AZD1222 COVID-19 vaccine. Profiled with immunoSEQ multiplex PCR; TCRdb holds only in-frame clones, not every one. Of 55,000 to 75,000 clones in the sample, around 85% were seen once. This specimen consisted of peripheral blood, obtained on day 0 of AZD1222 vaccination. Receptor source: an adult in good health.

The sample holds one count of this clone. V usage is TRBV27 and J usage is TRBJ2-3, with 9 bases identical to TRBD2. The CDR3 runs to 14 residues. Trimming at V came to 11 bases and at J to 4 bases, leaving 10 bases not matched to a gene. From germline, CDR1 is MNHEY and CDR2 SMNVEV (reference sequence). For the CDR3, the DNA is TGTGCCGCTCGGTCAGCGGGGGGCGCAGATACGCAGTATTTT. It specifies CAARSAGGADTQYF.

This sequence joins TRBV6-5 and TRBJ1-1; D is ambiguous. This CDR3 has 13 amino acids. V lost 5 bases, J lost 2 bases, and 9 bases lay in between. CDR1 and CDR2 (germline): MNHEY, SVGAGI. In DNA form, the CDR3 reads TGTGCCAGCAGTCTTTACACCAACACTGAAGCTTTCTTT. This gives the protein CASSLYTNTEAFF.

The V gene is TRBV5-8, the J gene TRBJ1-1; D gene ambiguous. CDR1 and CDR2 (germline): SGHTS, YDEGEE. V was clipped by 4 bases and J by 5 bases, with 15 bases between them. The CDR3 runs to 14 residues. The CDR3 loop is CASSLQLMGTEAFF. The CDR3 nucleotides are TGTGCCAGCAGCCTACAGCTGATGGGAACTGAAGCTTTCTTT. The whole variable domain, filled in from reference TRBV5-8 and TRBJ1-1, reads EAGVTQSPTHLIKTRGQQATLRCSPISGHTSVYWYQQALGLGLQFLLWYDEGEERNRGNFPPRFSGRQFPNYSSELNVNALELEDSALYLCASSLQLMGTEAFFGQGTRLTVV.

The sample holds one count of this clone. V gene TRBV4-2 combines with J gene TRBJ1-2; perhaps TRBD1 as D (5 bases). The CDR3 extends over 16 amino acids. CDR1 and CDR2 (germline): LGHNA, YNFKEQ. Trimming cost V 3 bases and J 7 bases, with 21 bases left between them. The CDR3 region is CASSQRGFGTEGGYTF. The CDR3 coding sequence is TGTGCCAGCAGCCAGAGGGGCTTTGGGACCGAGGGTGGCTACACCTTC.

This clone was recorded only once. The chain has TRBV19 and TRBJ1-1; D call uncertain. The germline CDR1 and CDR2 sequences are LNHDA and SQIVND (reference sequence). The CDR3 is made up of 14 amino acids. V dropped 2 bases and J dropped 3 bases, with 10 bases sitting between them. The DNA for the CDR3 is TGTGCCAGTAGTATAACGGGAATGCACACTGAAGCTTTCTTT. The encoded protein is CASSITGMHTEAFF. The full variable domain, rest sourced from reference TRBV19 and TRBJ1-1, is DGGITQSPKYLFRKEGQNVTLSCEQNLNHDAMYWYRQDPGQGLRLIYYSQIVNDFQKGDIAEGYSVSREKKESFPLTVTSAQKNPTAFYLCASSITGMHTEAFFGQGTRLTVV.

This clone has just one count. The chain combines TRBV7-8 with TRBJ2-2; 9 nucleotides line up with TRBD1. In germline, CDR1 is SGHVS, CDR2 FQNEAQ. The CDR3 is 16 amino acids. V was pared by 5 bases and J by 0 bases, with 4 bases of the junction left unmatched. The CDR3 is CASSLRTGANTGELFF. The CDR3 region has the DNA TGTGCCAGCAGCCTGAGGACAGGGGCGAACACCGGGGAGCTGTTTTTT.

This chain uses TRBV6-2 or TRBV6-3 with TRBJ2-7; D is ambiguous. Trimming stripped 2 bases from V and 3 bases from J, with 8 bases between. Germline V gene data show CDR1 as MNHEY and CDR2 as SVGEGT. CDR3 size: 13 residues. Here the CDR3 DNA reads TGTGCCAGCAGTTACGGGCAGATCTACGAGCAGTACTTC. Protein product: CASSYGQIYEQYF.

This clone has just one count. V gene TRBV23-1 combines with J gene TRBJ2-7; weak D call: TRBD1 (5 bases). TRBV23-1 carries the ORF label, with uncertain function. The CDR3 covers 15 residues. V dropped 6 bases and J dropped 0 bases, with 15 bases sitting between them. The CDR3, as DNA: TGCGCCAGCAGAAAGACAGTGACGAGCTCCTACGAGCAGTACTTC. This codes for CASRKTVTSSYEQYF.

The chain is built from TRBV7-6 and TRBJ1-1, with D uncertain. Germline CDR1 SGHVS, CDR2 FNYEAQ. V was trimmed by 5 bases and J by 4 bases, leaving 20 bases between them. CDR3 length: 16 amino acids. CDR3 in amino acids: CASSLAGRPLGTEAFF. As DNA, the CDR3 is TGTGCCAGCAGCCTCGCAGGACGGCCTCTGGGCACTGAAGCTTTCTTT.